These 22 T cell receptor beta chains originate from one sample sequenced in a study of Graves' ophthalmopathy and Graves' hyperthyroidism. RNA transcripts were the template, and TCR beta CDR3 regions were amplified from them. HTBI primers served in a first-round RT-PCR, which a second-round multiplex PCR followed. From the multiplex PCR reads, TCRdb called clonotypes with MiXCR, one entry per CDR3 protein. The repertoire holds more than 1,000,000 distinct CDR3 sequences, with about 38% as singletons. The material sequenced was peripheral blood or thyroid tissue (not recorded which). Source of these receptors: an adult man with Graves' hyperthyroidism.

This clonotype was counted ten times or more. The V call is TRBV12-3 or TRBV12-4, the J call TRBJ2-5; D is perhaps TRBD1 (6 bases). V was shortened by 6 bases and J by 3 bases, with 17 bases between the two germline ends. CDR3 size: 15 residues. The CDR3 DNA sequence: TGTGCCAGCAGGTCAACAGGGATCCCTAAAGAGACCCAGTACTTC. Its translation is CASRSTGIPKETQYF.

This clonotype was counted ten times or more. V and J are TRBV5-8 and TRBJ1-6, with 8 nucleotides matching TRBD1. Germline loops: CDR1 SGHTS, CDR2 YDEGEE. The CDR3 consists of 15 residues. V was pared by 5 bases and J by 9 bases, with 10 bases of the junction left unmatched. CDR3 sequence (DNA): TGTGCCAGCAGACTTGCGGACAGGGATACTTCACCCCTCCACTTT. Its protein product is CASRLADRDTSPLHF.

This clonotype was counted ten times or more. This chain joins TRBV7-8 and TRBJ2-2; D is unresolved. The CDR3 runs 15 residues. The V end was cut by 2 bases, the J end by 6 bases, with 13 bases between. Germline V CDR1 and CDR2: SGHVS, FQNEAQ. CDR3 residues: CASSLLLPRSGELFF. The CDR3 DNA sequence: TGTGCCAGCAGCTTATTACTCCCCCGCTCCGGGGAGCTGTTTTTT.

At least ten counts were recorded for this clonotype. The rearrangement uses TRBV6-5 and TRBJ2-7; maybe TRBD2 (6 bases). This CDR3 is 15 amino acids long. V gave up 6 bases and J gave up 1 base, with 16 bases separating them. Per the germline V gene, CDR1 is MNHEY and CDR2 is SVGAGI. The CDR3 spells CASRILASLSYEQYF. The DNA for the CDR3 is TGTGCCAGCAGAATTCTAGCGTCCCTTTCCTACGAGCAGTACTTC.

This clonotype occurred many times. The chain combines TRBV20-1 with TRBJ1-1, with D maybe TRBD1 (6 bases). The CDR3 sequence is 13 residues long. In germline, CDR1 is DFQATT, CDR2 SNEGSKA (reference sequence). V lost 3 bases to trimming and J lost 3 bases, with 11 bases between them. CDR3 residues: CSASTGMDTEAFF. Here the CDR3 DNA reads TGCAGTGCTAGCACAGGGATGGACACTGAAGCTTTCTTT.

The V gene is TRBV7-8, the J gene TRBJ1-2; maybe TRBD1 (5 bases). Trimming pared 8 bases from V and 4 bases from J, leaving 17 bases between. The CDR3 sequence is 14 residues long. The germline gives CDR1 SGHVS, CDR2 FQNEAQ. This chain's CDR3 is CASLRVAGGYGYTF. CDR3 sequence (DNA): TGTGCCAGCCTCCGGGTGGCGGGGGGCTATGGCTACACCTTC.

This clonotype has a count of ten or more. V is TRBV9 and J is TRBJ1-6; 11 bases agree with TRBD1. V lost 4 bases, J lost 10 bases, and 7 bases stayed unmatched. This CDR3 has 15 residues. Germline CDR1 SGDLS, CDR2 YYNGEE. This chain's CDR3 is CASSLGTGGGSPLHF. DNA of the CDR3: TGTGCCAGCAGCCTGGGGACAGGGGGGGGATCACCCCTCCACTTT.

This chain joins TRBV15 and TRBJ2-6, with TRBD1 identical over 10 bases. The germline CDR1 and CDR2 sequences are LNHNV and YYDKDF (reference sequence). The CDR3 extends over 14 amino acids. J gave up 10 bases and V 5 bases, and 5 bases lay outside the gene matches. CDR3 sequence (DNA): TGTGCCACCAGCCCTAGGACAGGGGGGAACGTCCTGACTTTC. It is translated as CATSPRTGGNVLTF.

This clonotype was counted ten times or more. The rearrangement joins TRBV20-1 to TRBJ2-7, with a tentative D call TRBD1 (6 bases). With 3 bases removed from V and 3 bases from J, the gap between germline ends came to 15 bases. The CDR3 contains 14 residues. CDR1 DFQATT and CDR2 SNEGSKA come from the germline V gene (reference sequence). The chain's CDR3 is CSASGQFRFYEQYF. Here the CDR3 DNA reads TGCAGTGCTAGCGGACAGTTTCGGTTCTACGAGCAGTACTTC.

This chain connects TRBV25-1 to TRBJ1-3; D is undetermined. V was trimmed by 4 bases and J by 3 bases, leaving 13 bases between them. Germline V CDR1 and CDR2: MGHDK, SYGVNS. The CDR3 is 15 amino acids. The CDR3 DNA sequence: TGTGCCAGCAGTGCTAGAGCAATCAATGGAAACACCATATATTTT. Encoded protein: CASSARAINGNTIYF.

This clonotype has more than one count but fewer than ten. The rearrangement joins TRBV6-5 to TRBJ2-7; TRBD1 matches 9 bases. The CDR3 spans 15 residues. Losses at the gene ends were 0 bases for V and 6 bases for J; bases not matched to a gene: 6. CDR1 is MNHEY and CDR2 is SVGAGI in the germline V gene. CDR3 nucleotides: TGTGCCAGCAGTTACTCGCGGACAGGGGTCGGCGAGCAGTACTTC. Its protein is CASSYSRTGVGEQYF.

The V and J genes are TRBV29-1 and TRBJ2-1; maybe TRBD1 (5 bases). Germline V CDR1 and CDR2: SQVTM, ANQGSEA. Trimming took off 7 bases at V and 4 bases at J, with 8 bases between the two ends. This CDR3 is built from 11 residues. DNA of the CDR3: TGCAGCGCCGACAGTTACAATGAGCAGTTCTTC. Amino acid sequence: CSADSYNEQFF.

This clonotype was observed at least ten times. The chain has TRBV13 and TRBJ1-5, with D unresolved. Trimming took 2 bases from V and 7 from J, leaving 9 bases between them. CDR1 and CDR2 (germline): PRHDT, FYEKMQ (reference sequence). This CDR3 is 13 amino acids long. CDR3 sequence (DNA): TGTGCCAGCAGCTTATACAGTGGGCAGCCCCAGCATTTT. As protein: CASSLYSGQPQHF.

The genes are TRBV29-1 and TRBJ2-7, with D possibly being TRBD1 (5 bases). Near its end, the DNA agrees better with TRBJ2-5, so the J call may be wrong. The CDR3 length is 10 residues. The germline CDR1 and CDR2 sequences are SQVTM and ANQGSEA. In DNA, the CDR3 is TGCAGCGAGGGGTCGGGGACCCAGTACTTC. Its translation is CSEGSGTQYF.

V is TRBV9 and J is TRBJ1-2; D possibly corresponds to TRBD1 (6 bases). Trimming shortened V by 4 bases and J by 4 bases, and 26 bases separated the two germline ends. This CDR3 is 18 amino acids long. Germline lookup yields CDR1 SGDLS and CDR2 YYNGEE. In DNA form, the CDR3 reads TGTGCCAGCAGCCAAAAACTGGACAGCCCGGGGACACTCTATGGCTACACCTTC. Translation gives CASSQKLDSPGTLYGYTF. Supplemented by reference TRBV9 and TRBJ1-2, the full variable domain reads DSGVTQTPKHLITATGQRVTLRCSPRSGDLSVYWYQQSLDQGLQFLIQYYNGEERAKGNILERFSAQQFPDLHSELNLSSLELGDSALYFCASSQKLDSPGTLYGYTFGSGTRLTVV.

V is TRBV10-3 and J is TRBJ1-2; 9 bases match TRBD1. This CDR3 is built from 15 residues. Per the germline V gene, CDR1 is ENHRY and CDR2 is SYGVKD. Trimming removed 10 bases from V and 5 bases from J; junction bases left unmatched: 14. CDR3 bases: TGTGCCACCAGCCCGGGACAGGGCACTTCGTATGGCTACACCTTC. Amino acids: CATSPGQGTSYGYTF.

Comments on this clonotype: A read error may be the cause here, since a much bigger clone is one base away. This sequence joins TRBV27 and TRBJ2-2; the match to TRBD2 covers 7 bases. The V gene's germline CDR1 is MNHEY and CDR2 SMNVEV (reference sequence). The length of the CDR3 is 14 residues. CDR3 nucleotide sequence: TGTACCAGCAAGGCTAGCGGCAACACCGGGGAGCTGTTTTTT. Residues: CTSKASGNTGELFF.

As concerns this clonotype: A read error may explain this, as a much larger clone is one base away. The V call is TRBV19, the J call TRBJ1-5; D is unresolved. CDR1 LNHDA and CDR2 SQIVND come from the germline V gene (reference sequence). The CDR3 consists of 14 residues. Trimming took off 2 bases at V and 5 bases at J, with 10 bases between the two ends. CDR3 in DNA: TGTGCCAGTAGTATATTGGGCCGAGATCAGCCCCAGCATTTT. It specifies CASSILGRDQPQHF.

V is TRBV10-3 and J is TRBJ1-4, with TRBD1 as a possible D gene (6 bases). The V end lost 2 bases, the J end lost 7 bases, and 26 bases lay between the germline ends. Germline V gives CDR1 ENHRY, CDR2 SYGVKD. The CDR3 extends over 19 amino acids. CDR3 DNA sequence: TGTGCCATCAGTGAGCCGCGCGCCATTCGATTAAGGGACATTGAAAAACTGTTTTTT. This codes for CAISEPRAIRLRDIEKLFF.

The genes are TRBV19 and TRBJ1-5; D is unresolved. V was shortened by 7 bases and J by 0 bases, with 10 bases between the two germline ends. Germline CDR1 reads LNHDA; CDR2 reads SQIVND (reference sequence). The CDR3 covers 14 residues. CDR3 region: CASKGSNSNQPQHF. DNA of the CDR3: TGTGCCAGTAAAGGCAGTAATAGCAATCAGCCCCAGCATTTT. Drawing the rest from reference TRBV19 and TRBJ1-5, the complete variable domain is DGGITQSPKYLFRKEGQNVTLSCEQNLNHDAMYWYRQDPGQGLRLIYYSQIVNDFQKGDIAEGYSVSREKKESFPLTVTSAQKNPTAFYLCASKGSNSNQPQHFGDGTRLSIL.

This clonotype was seen repeatedly, ten times or more. The chain combines TRBV4-1 with TRBJ2-7, with 10 bases aligning to TRBD2. This CDR3 comprises 15 residues. Germline values: CDR1 MGHRA, CDR2 YSYEKL. With 0 bases clipped from V and 9 bases from J, the junction kept 8 bases outside the gene matches. In DNA, the CDR3 is TGCGCCAGCAGCCAAGAAATAGCGGGAGGCAACGGGCAGTACTTC. This sequence encodes CASSQEIAGGNGQYF.

This clonotype was found many times. V gene TRBV7-6 combines with J gene TRBJ2-5; no definite D call. The CDR3 sequence is 14 residues long. Germline CDR1 SGHVS, CDR2 FNYEAQ. The germline V and J ends were trimmed by 6 bases and 5 bases, with 16 bases remaining between them. This chain's CDR3 is CASSASRVQETQYF. CDR3 coding DNA: TGTGCCAGCAGTGCGTCTAGGGTGCAGGAGACCCAGTACTTC.